This T cell receptor beta chain was captured in a study of shared T cell receptors in the human thymus. CDR1 SQVTM and CDR2 ANQGSEA come from the germline V gene. This CDR3 spans 14 amino acids. V was clipped by 6 bases and J by 4 bases; unmatched bases: 12. The assay was immunoSEQ multiplex PCR, and TCRdb's table has in-frame clones only and misses some. The sample carries some 760,000 clones, 80% to 90% recorded once. Another study also made use of these data, one on human thymus T cells. That work adds: Donors were healthy Finnish babies undergoing corrective operations for congenital heart defects. Corrective cardiac surgery supplied the resected thymus tissue. Repertoires from thymus and blood appeared to show biased V and J gene usage. Unrelated individuals were reported by related research to share highly overlapping thymic repertoires.

Sequenced sample: thymocytes. The TCR originated in a girl under three years old with a congenital heart defect. The rearrangement uses TRBV29-1 and TRBJ2-7; 7 bases fit TRBD1. CDR3: CSVSIGQELYEQYF. The DNA for the CDR3 is TGCAGCGTCTCCATAGGACAGGAACTGTACGAGCAGTACTTC.